The 5 T cell receptor beta chains reported below all come from one sample, sequenced in a study of response to subunit inactivated influenza vaccine. MiXCR, applied by TCRdb to the RT-PCR reads, yields one record per CDR3 protein. There are 450,000 to 500,000 distinct CDR3 sequences in the sample; roughly 11% occur only once, and approximately 12% lies in the top ten. The starting material was PBMCs from blood, obtained 45 days after vaccination. The receptors were gathered from a man aged 45 to 65 who received an inactivated influenza vaccine.

CDR3 nucleotides: TGTGCCAGCAGCCCCACGGGGAACGGCGCAGATACGCAGTATTTT. Encoded protein: CASSPTGNGADTQYF. V and J are TRBV7-2 and TRBJ2-3; the D gene is possibly TRBD2 (5 bases). The V and J ends lost 5 bases and 4 bases respectively, with 16 bases between them. There are 15 residues in the CDR3. From germline, CDR1 is SGHTA and CDR2 FQGNSA.

This clonotype was counted a few times. This chain connects TRBV11-2 to TRBJ2-1; D may be TRBD2 (5 bases). CDR1 and CDR2 (germline): SGHAT, FQNNGV. The CDR3 spans 11 residues. The germline V and J ends were trimmed by 6 bases and 10 bases, with 10 bases remaining between them. The DNA of the CDR3 is TGTGCCAGCAGACTAGAGGCCGAGCAGTTCTTC. Its translation: CASRLEAEQFF.

This rearrangement joins TRBV20-1 to TRBJ1-2, with TRBD1 identical over 7 bases. V dropped 0 bases and J dropped 5; count of bases not matched to a gene: 6. The CDR3 sequence is 14 residues long. Germline V CDR1 and CDR2: DFQATT, SNEGSKA (reference sequence). In DNA, the CDR3 is TGCAGTGCTAGAGAGTATGACAGGGAGTATGGCTACACCTTC. Its translation: CSAREYDREYGYTF.

V is TRBV3-1 and J is TRBJ1-1; a weak D match, TRBD1 (5 bases). In germline, CDR1 is LGHDT, CDR2 YNNKEL (reference sequence). This CDR3 contains 14 residues. The V end lost 4 bases, the J end lost 0 bases, and 9 bases lay between the germline ends. The CDR3 DNA is TGTGCCAGCAGCCCCAGGGTCTTGAACACTGAAGCTTTCTTT. Translated: CASSPRVLNTEAFF.

This clonotype has a handful of counts. A much more abundant neighbour one base away suggests this may be a read error. The rearrangement uses TRBV7-9 and TRBJ2-2; D is ambiguous. This CDR3 spans 16 amino acids. Germline CDR1 and CDR2: SEHNR and FQNEAQ (reference sequence). The CDR3 sequence: CATSLGPLPPTGELFF. The CDR3 coding sequence is TGTGCCACCAGCTTAGGTCCCCTTCCCCCAACCGGGGAGCTGTTTTTT.